This T cell receptor beta chain was recorded in a study of blood T cell repertoires in COVID-19. The CDR3 sequence is 15 residues long. The junction had 2 bases not matched to a gene; V was cut back by 4 bases and J by 1 base. Germline V CDR1 and CDR2: LNHDA, SQIVND (reference sequence). Libraries were prepared by immunoSEQ multiplex PCR; TCRdb keeps only in-frame clonotypes and omits some of them. The sample has roughly 120,000 clones; roughly 81% are singletons. The specimen sequenced was peripheral blood. This clonotype was obtained from a man aged 40-50 years with acute or convalescent COVID-19. The chain employs TRBV19 and TRBJ2-1; 9 nucleotides match TRBD2. CDR3 sequence reads: CASSTLAGSYNEQFF. CDR3 coding DNA: TGTGCCAGTAGTACCCTAGCGGGATCCTACAATGAGCAGTTCTTC.